Listed below are T cell receptor beta chains from one sample, sequenced in a study of beta chain features in type 1 diabetes. Sequenced by immunoSEQ multiplex PCR; TCRdb stores in-frame clones only, minus some. The table lists over 200,000 clones, roughly a tenth of them singletons. Material for sequencing was naive CD4+ T cells from blood. The receptors stem from a man under 40 with type 1 diabetes. The CDR3 runs from the conserved cysteine through the conserved F or W. Each record gives: D gene, V gene, clone size, CDR3 length, J gene, CDR3 protein, CDR3 DNA. D genes are given only for firm matches. The size entry is marked missing in some rows and otherwise reads once, few, many or a size class.

.	TRBV2	few	14	TRBJ2-2	CASRPDRNTGELFF	TGTGCCAGCCGTCCGGACAGGAACACCGGGGAGCTGTTTTTT
TRBD1	TRBV5-4	.	15	TRBJ1-2	CASRANLRDRGENTF	TGTGCCAGCCGAGCCAATCTCCGGGACAGGGGTGAGAACACCTTC
TRBD1	TRBV23-1	few	17	TRBJ1-2	CASSQSWDRLRNYGYTF	TGCGCCAGCAGTCAATCGTGGGACAGGCTACGAAACTATGGCTACACCTTC
.	TRBV23-1	.	15	TRBJ1-4	CASSQSAGFNEKLFF	TGCGCCAGCAGTCAATCAGCAGGGTTTAATGAAAAACTGTTTTTT
.	TRBV6-1	.	14	TRBJ2-1	CASSDLGRWGEQFF	TGTGCCAGCAGTGATCTGGGGAGATGGGGTGAGCAGTTCTTC
TRBD1	TRBV2	.	13	TRBJ2-5	CASSGTVKETQYF	TGTGCCAGCAGCGGGACAGTCAAAGAGACCCAGTACTTC
TRBD1	TRBV15	few	15	TRBJ1-4	CATSRPGQGSEKLFF	TGTGCCACCAGCAGGCCGGGACAGGGCTCCGAAAAACTGTTTTTT
.	TRBV2	.	12	TRBJ2-5	CASSGSGETQYF	TGTGCCAGCAGTGGATCAGGGGAGACCCAGTACTTC
TRBD2	TRBV4-2	.	16	TRBJ2-7	CASSHPPGGGWDEQYF	TGTGCCAGCAGCCACCCACCCGGGGGGGGCTGGGACGAGCAGTACTTC
TRBD2	TRBV28	.	13	TRBJ2-1	CASIAGGPGEQFF	TGTGCCAGCATTGCGGGGGGGCCCGGTGAGCAGTTCTTC
.	TRBV10-2	.	13	TRBJ1-6	CASSAVLGSPLHF	TGCGCCAGCAGTGCGGTTCTTGGTTCACCCCTCCACTTT
TRBD2	TRBV11-1	.	13	TRBJ2-1	CASSRLAADEQFF	TGTGCCAGCAGTAGGCTAGCGGCAGATGAGCAGTTCTTC
TRBD1	TRBV18	few	14	TRBJ1-5	CASSPQGARQPQHF	TGTGCCAGCTCACCACAGGGGGCCCGTCAGCCCCAGCATTTT
.	TRBV7-3	few	13	TRBJ2-5	CASSPGVGGTQYF	TGTGCCAGCAGCCCGGGGGTCGGCGGGACCCAGTACTTC
.	TRBV6-5	few	13	TRBJ1-1	CASTERGNTEAFF	TGTGCCAGCACCGAAAGAGGGAACACTGAAGCTTTCTTT
.	TRBV4-2	few	16	TRBJ1-2	CASSQDGAGTNYGYTF	TGTGCCAGCAGCCAAGATGGAGCAGGGACTAACTATGGCTACACCTTC
.	TRBV19	.	15	TRBJ2-7	CASSMRRDLGYEQYF	TGTGCCAGTAGTATGAGGAGGGACTTAGGCTACGAGCAGTACTTC
.	TRBV20-1	.	11	TRBJ2-7	CSGGMDYEQYF	TGCAGTGGCGGGATGGACTACGAGCAGTACTTC
.	TRBV4-1	few	13	TRBJ2-1	CASSQGPDNEQFF	TGCGCCAGCAGCCAAGGTCCAGACAATGAGCAGTTCTTC
TRBD1	TRBV28	.	13	TRBJ2-7	CASSDRGSYEQYF	TGTGCCAGCTCGGACAGGGGCAGCTACGAGCAGTACTTC
TRBD1	TRBV4-2	few	16	TRBJ1-3	CASSVGTGENRNTIYF	TGTGCCAGCAGCGTTGGGACAGGGGAAAACAGAAACACCATATATTTT
.	TRBV18	.	12	TRBJ2-3	CASSPSADTQYF	TGTGCCAGCTCACCTAGCGCAGATACGCAGTATTTT
.	TRBV4-1	.	14	TRBJ1-1	CASSQNSRGGEAFF	TGCGCCAGCAGCCAAAACAGCCGAGGGGGTGAAGCTTTCTTT
.	TRBV11-2	.	15	TRBJ2-7	CASSPHQGIIYEQYF	TGTGCCAGCAGCCCACACCAGGGGATTATCTACGAGCAGTACTTC
TRBD2	TRBV28	.	15	TRBJ2-7	CASSPGGAKSYEQYF	TGTGCCAGCAGTCCGGGGGGGGCGAAATCCTACGAGCAGTACTTC
.	TRBV5-4	few	16	TRBJ1-2	CASSPPGGRANYGYTF	TGTGCCAGCAGCCCCCCGGGGGGCAGGGCTAACTATGGCTACACCTTC
TRBD1	TRBV29-1	.	12	TRBJ2-3	CSESGGPDTQYF	TGCAGCGAATCAGGGGGCCCAGATACGCAGTATTTT
TRBD2	TRBV30	few	15	TRBJ2-2	CAWSPAGGYTGELFF	TGTGCCTGGAGCCCAGCGGGGGGGTACACCGGGGAGCTGTTTTTT
.	TRBV9	.	14	TRBJ2-2	CASGGAAKSGELFF	TGTGCCAGCGGGGGGGCCGCGAAATCCGGGGAGCTGTTTTTT
TRBD2	TRBV6-5	.	12	TRBJ2-1	CASSPYAGVPFF	TGTGCCAGCAGCCCCTACGCGGGAGTCCCGTTCTTC
.	TRBV11-1	.	16	TRBJ1-1	CASSLPFGQGIAEAFF	TGTGCCAGCAGCTTACCATTCGGGCAGGGAATCGCTGAAGCTTTCTTT
.	TRBV4-3	few	17	TRBJ1-4	CASSQDVPTAGDEKLFF	TGCGCCAGCAGCCAAGATGTTCCAACCGCAGGCGATGAAAAACTGTTTTTT
.	TRBV5-1	few	14	TRBJ2-7	CASRPGAGRYEQYF	TGCGCCAGCCGACCGGGAGCAGGTCGCTACGAGCAGTACTTC
.	TRBV7-2	.	13	TRBJ1-5	CASTEQSNQPQHF	TGTGCCAGCACCGAACAGAGCAATCAGCCCCAGCATTTT
.	TRBV29-1	.	15	TRBJ1-4	CSVDGGAGLGEKLFF	TGCAGCGTCGATGGCGGGGCCGGGCTGGGTGAAAAACTGTTTTTT
.	TRBV29-1	few	12	TRBJ1-2	CSVEGGAGGYTF	TGCAGCGTCGAGGGGGGGGCCGGTGGCTACACCTTC
TRBD2	TRBV5-4	.	15	TRBJ2-3	CASSLRAGVGDTQYF	TGTGCCAGCAGCTTGCGCGCGGGGGTGGGAGATACGCAGTATTTT
.	TRBV6-5	.	13	TRBJ1-6	CASSGGTFSPLHF	TGTGCCAGTTCCGGGGGAACCTTTTCACCCCTCCACTTT
.	TRBV7-2	few	12	TRBJ1-6	CASGQNNSPLHF	TGTGCCAGTGGACAGAATAATTCACCCCTCCACTTT